The TCR beta chain under discussion was sequenced for a study of blood T cells in healthy people across ages. The CDR3 is made up of 15 amino acids. Trimming cost V 6 bases and J 6 bases; bases outside gene matches: 10. Germline-derived CDR1 and CDR2 are MDHEN and SYDVKM. Alongside a J-beta primer mix, a sample-barcoded 5' primer served in a second PCR lasting 7 to 11 cycles. MiXCR, applied by TCRdb to the 5' RACE reads, yields one record per CDR3 protein. The repertoire holds some 860,000 distinct CDR3 sequences, roughly three fifths seen once, with approximately 24% in the top ten. Sequencing was carried out using blood. The V gene is TRBV28, the J gene TRBJ2-1, with 8 positions matching TRBD2. The TCR sequence derives from a man aged 35-49 years in good health. The CDR3 sequence is CASRESGSSSNEQFF. The CDR3 DNA reads TGTGCCAGCAGAGAAAGCGGGAGCTCGTCCAATGAGCAGTTCTTC.